This T cell receptor (beta chain) is drawn from a study of OX40 agonist ivuxolimab in advanced cancers. CDR1 is LNHDA and CDR2 is SQIVND in the germline V gene (reference sequence). V was cut by 5 bases and J by 8 bases, with 21 bases left in between. This CDR3 is 16 amino acids long. Notes on the study in general: Blood T cells, both CD4+ and CD8+, expanded clonally by week 6 at 0.1 to 3.0 mg/kg.

For this clone: Its target is not known.

Sampling times: baseline, cycle 4 day 1, cycle 7 day 1. TCRdb's copy holds only in-frame clones and misses some; the assay was immunoSEQ multiplex PCR. The sample has around 74,000 clones, about 84% seen once. The TCR sequence derives from an adult with an advanced solid tumor such as melanoma, head and neck, liver or kidney cancer. J is TRBJ1-4 and V is TRBV19; no firm D call. The sample consisted of CD4+ or CD8+ T cells sorted from blood, taken in a trial of the OX40 agonist ivuxolimab. The CDR3 DNA follows: TGTGCCAGTAGTCCCATGCGGGCCTTCGCTGGGGAAAAACTGTTTTTT. Translating gives CASSPMRAFAGEKLFF.